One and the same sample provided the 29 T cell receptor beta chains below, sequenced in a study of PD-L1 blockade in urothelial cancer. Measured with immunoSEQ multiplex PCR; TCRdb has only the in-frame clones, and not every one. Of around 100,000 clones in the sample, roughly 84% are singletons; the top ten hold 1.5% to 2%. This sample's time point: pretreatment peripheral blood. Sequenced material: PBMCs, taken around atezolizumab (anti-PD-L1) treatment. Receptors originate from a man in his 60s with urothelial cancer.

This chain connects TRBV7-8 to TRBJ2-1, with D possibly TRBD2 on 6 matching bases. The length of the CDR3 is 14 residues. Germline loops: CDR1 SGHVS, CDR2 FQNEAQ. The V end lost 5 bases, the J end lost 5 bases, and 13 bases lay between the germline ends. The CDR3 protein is CASSIPGLHNEQFF. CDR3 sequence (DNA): TGTGCCAGCAGCATCCCGGGACTCCACAATGAGCAGTTCTTC.

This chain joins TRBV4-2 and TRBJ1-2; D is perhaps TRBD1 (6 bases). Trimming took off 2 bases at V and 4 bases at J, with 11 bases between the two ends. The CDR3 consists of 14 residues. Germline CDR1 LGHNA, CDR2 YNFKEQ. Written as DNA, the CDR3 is TGTGCCAGCAGCCAACTTACGGACAGCTATGGCTACACCTTC. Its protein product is CASSQLTDSYGYTF.

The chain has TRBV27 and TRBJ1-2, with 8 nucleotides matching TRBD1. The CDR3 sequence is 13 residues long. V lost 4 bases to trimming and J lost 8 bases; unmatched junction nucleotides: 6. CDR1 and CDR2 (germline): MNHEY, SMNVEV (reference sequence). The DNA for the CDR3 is TGTGCCAGCAGTTCCGGGACAGGCATCGGCTACACCTTC. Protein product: CASSSGTGIGYTF.

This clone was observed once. CDR3 region: CASSEQSYGYTF. In nucleotides, the CDR3 is TGTGCCAGCAGTGAACAGAGCTATGGCTACACCTTC. This chain joins TRBV28 and TRBJ1-2, with D unclear. In germline, CDR1 is MDHEN, CDR2 SYDVKM. V was pared by 5 bases and J by 4 bases, with 8 bases between. The CDR3 has 12 residues.

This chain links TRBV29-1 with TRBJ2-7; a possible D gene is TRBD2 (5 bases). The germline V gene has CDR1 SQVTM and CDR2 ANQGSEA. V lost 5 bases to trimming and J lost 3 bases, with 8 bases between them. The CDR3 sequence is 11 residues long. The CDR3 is CSVLGDYEQYF. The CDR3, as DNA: TGCAGCGTTTTGGGAGACTACGAGCAGTACTTC.

Here the CDR3 DNA reads TGTGCCAGCAGCGTAGATCAGGGGGGTAATGAAAAACTGTTTTTT. Translation gives CASSVDQGGNEKLFF. The chain recombines TRBV9 with TRBJ1-4; 7 nucleotides agree with TRBD1. Germline trimming cut 0 bases from V and 4 bases from J; bases unmatched to any gene: 3. CDR3 size: 15 residues. From germline, CDR1 is SGDLS and CDR2 YYNGEE.

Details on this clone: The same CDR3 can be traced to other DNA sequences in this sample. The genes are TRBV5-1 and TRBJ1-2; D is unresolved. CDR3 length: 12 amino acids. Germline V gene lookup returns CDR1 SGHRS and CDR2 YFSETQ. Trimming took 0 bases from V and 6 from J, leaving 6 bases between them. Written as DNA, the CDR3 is TGCGCCAGCAGCTTGGACAGAGATGGCTACACCTTC. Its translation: CASSLDRDGYTF.

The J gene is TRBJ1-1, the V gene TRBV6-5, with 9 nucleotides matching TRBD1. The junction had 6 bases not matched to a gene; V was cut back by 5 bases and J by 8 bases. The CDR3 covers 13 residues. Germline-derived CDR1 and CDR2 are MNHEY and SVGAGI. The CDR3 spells CASSQTGGKEAFF. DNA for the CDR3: TGTGCCAGCAGTCAGACAGGGGGTAAGGAAGCTTTCTTT.

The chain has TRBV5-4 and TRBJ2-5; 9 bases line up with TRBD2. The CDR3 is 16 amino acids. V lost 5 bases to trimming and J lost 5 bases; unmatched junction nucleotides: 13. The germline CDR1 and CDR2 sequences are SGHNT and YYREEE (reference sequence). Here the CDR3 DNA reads TGTGCCAGCAGTTCCCGGGATAGCGGGGGCTGGGAGACCCAGTACTTC. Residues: CASSSRDSGGWETQYF.

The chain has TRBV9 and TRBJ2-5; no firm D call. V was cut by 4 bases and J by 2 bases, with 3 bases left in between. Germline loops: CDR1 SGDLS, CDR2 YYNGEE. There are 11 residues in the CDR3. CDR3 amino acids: CASSPQETQYF. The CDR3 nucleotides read TGTGCCAGCAGCCCTCAAGAGACCCAGTACTTC.

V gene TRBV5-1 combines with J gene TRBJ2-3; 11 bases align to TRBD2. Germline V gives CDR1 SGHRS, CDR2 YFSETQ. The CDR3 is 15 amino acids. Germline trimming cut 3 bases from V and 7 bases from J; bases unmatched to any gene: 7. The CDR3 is CASSSGTSGQNTQYF. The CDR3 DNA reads TGCGCCAGCAGCTCCGGGACTAGCGGACAAAATACGCAGTATTTT.

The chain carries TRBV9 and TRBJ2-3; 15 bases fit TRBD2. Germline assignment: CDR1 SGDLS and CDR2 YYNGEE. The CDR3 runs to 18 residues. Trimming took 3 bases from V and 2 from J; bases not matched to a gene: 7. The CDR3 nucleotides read TGTGCCAGCAGCGACGGGACTAGCGGGGGGTCTTTCACAGATACGCAGTATTTT. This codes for CASSDGTSGGSFTDTQYF.

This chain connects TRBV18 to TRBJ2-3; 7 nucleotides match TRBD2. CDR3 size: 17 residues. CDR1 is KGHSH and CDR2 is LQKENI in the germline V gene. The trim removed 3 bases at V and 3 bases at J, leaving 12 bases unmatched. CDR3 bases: TGTGCCAGCTCACCCCTTACAGCGGGAACTGAAACAGATACGCAGTATTTT. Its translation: CASSPLTAGTETDTQYF. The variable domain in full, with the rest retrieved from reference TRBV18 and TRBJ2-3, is NAGVMQNPRHLVRRRGQEARLRCSPMKGHSHVYWYRQLPEEGLKFMVYLQKENIIDESGMPKERFSAEFPKEGPSILRIQQVVRGDSAAYFCASSPLTAGTETDTQYFGPGTRLTVL.

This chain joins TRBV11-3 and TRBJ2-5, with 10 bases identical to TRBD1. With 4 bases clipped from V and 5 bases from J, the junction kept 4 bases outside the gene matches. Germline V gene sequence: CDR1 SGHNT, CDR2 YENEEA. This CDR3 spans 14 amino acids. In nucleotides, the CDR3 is TGTGCCAGCAGCTCCCGGACAGGGGGGGAGACCCAGTACTTC. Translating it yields CASSSRTGGETQYF.

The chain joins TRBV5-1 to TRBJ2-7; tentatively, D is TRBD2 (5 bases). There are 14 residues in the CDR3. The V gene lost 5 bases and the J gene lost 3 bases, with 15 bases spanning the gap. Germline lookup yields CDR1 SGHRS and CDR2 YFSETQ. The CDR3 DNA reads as TGCGCCAGCAGTGGCCCGGGAAGTCACTACGAGCAGTACTTC. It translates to CASSGPGSHYEQYF.

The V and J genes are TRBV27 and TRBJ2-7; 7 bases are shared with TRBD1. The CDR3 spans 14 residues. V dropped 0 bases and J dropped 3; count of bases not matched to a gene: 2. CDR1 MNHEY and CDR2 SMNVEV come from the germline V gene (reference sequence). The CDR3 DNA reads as TGTGCCAGCAGTTTATCTCCAGGGGGCTACGAGCAGTACTTC. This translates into CASSLSPGGYEQYF.

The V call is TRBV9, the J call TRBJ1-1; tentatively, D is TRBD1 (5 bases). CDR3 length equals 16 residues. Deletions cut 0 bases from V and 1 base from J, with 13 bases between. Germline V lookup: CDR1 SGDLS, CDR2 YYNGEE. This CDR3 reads CASSVAAGASNTEAFF. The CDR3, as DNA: TGTGCCAGCAGCGTAGCTGCTGGGGCCTCGAACACTGAAGCTTTCTTT.

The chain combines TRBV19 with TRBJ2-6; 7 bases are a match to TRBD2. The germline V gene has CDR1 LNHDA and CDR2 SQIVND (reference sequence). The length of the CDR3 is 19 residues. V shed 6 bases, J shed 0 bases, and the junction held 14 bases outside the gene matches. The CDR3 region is CASRNPPGGRSSGANVLTF. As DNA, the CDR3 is TGTGCCAGTAGGAACCCCCCGGGGGGACGGTCCTCTGGGGCCAACGTCCTGACTTTC.

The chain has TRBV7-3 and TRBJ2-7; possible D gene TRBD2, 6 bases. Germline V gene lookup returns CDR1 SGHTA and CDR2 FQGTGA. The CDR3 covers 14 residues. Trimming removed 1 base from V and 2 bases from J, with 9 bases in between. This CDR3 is CASSLMGGPYEQYF. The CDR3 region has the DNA TGTGCCAGCAGCTTAATGGGGGGACCCTACGAGCAGTACTTC.

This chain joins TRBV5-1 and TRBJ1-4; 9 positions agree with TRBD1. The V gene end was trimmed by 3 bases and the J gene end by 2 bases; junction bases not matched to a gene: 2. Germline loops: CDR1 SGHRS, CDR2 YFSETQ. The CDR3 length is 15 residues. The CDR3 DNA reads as TGCGCCAGCAGCTCAACAGGGGGCACTAATGAAAAACTGTTTTTT. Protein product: CASSSTGGTNEKLFF.

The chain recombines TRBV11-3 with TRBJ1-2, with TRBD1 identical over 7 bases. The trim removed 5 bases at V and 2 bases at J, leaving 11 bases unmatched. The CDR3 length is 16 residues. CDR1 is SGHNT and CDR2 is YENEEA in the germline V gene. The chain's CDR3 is CASSLGQDRPNYGYTF. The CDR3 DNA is TGTGCCAGCAGCCTTGGACAGGACAGACCGAACTATGGCTACACCTTC. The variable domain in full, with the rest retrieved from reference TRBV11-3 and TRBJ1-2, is EAGVVQSPRYKIIEKKQPVAFWCNPISGHNTLYWYLQNLGQGPELLIRYENEEAVDDSQLPKDRFSAERLKGVDSTLKIQPAELGDSAVYLCASSLGQDRPNYGYTFGSGTRLTVV.

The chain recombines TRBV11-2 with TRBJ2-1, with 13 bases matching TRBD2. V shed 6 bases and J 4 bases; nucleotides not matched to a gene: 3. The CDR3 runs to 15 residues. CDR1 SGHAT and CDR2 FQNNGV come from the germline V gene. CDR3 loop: CASSRTSGSYNEQFF. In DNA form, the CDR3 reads TGTGCCAGCAGTCGGACTAGCGGGAGTTACAATGAGCAGTTCTTC.

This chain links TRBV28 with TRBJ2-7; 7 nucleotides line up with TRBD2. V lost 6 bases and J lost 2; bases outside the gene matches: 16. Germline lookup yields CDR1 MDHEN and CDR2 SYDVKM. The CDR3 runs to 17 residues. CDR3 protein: CASRPVGVAGAPYEQYF. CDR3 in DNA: TGTGCCAGCAGGCCCGTCGGGGTTGCGGGAGCCCCCTACGAGCAGTACTTC.

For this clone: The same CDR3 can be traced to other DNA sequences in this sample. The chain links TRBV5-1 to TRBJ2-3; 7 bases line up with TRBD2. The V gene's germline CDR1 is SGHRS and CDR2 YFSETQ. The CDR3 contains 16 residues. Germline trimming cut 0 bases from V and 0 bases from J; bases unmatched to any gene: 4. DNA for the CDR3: TGCGCCAGCAGCTTGGGGCTAGCGGAAAGCACAGATACGCAGTATTTT. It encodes CASSLGLAESTDTQYF.

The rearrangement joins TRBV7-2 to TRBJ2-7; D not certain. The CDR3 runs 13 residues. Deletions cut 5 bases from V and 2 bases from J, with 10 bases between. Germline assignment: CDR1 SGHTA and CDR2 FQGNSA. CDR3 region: CASSENGPYEQYF. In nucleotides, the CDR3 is TGTGCCAGCAGCGAGAATGGGCCCTACGAGCAGTACTTC.

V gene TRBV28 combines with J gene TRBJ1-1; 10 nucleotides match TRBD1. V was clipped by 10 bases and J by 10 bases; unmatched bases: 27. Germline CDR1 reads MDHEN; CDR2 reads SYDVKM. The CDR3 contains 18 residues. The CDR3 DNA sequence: TGTGCCATCCTACCCTACTCCCTGGGTTCCGGGACAGGGGTTGGAGCTTTCTTT. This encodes CAILPYSLGSGTGVGAFF. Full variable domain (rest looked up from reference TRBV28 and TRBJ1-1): DVKVTQSSRYLVKRTGEKVFLECVQDMDHENMFWYRQDPGLGLRLIYFSYDVKMKEKGDIPEGYSVSREKKERFSLILESASTNQTSMYLCAILPYSLGSGTGVGAFFGQGTRLTVV.

As DNA, the CDR3 is TGTGCCAGCAGCGTAGGCCCCTTCACAGGGGGCGTAGTATTAGGCGAGCAGTACTTC. Translated: CASSVGPFTGGVVLGEQYF. V gene TRBV9 combines with J gene TRBJ2-7, with TRBD1 matching 9 bases. V was pared by 0 bases and J by 6 bases, with 19 bases of the junction left unmatched. Germline values: CDR1 SGDLS, CDR2 YYNGEE. CDR3 size: 19 residues.

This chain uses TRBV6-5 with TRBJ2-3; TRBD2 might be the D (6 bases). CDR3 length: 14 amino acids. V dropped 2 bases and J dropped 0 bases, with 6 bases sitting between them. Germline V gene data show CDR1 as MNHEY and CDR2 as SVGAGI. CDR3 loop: CASSYAGSTDTQYF. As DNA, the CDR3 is TGTGCCAGCAGTTACGCGGGGAGCACAGATACGCAGTATTTT.

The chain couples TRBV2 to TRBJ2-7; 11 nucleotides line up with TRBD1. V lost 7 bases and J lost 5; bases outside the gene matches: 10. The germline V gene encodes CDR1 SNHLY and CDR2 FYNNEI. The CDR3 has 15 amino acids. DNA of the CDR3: TGTGCCAGCACCACTCCGGGACAGGGGGTACACGAGCAGTACTTC. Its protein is CASTTPGQGVHEQYF.